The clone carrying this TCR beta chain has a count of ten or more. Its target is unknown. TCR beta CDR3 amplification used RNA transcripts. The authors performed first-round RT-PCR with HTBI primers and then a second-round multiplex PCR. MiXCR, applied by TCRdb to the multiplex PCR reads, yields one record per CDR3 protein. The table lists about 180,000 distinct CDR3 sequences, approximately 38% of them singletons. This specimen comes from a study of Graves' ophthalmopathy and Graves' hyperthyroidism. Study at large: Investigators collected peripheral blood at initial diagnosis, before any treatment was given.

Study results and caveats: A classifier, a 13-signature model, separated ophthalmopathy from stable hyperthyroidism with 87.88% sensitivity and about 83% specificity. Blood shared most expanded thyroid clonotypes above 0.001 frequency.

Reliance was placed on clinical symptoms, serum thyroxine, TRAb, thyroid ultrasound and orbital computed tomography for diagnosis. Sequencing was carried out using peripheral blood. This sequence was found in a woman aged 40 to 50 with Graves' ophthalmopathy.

CDR3 in DNA: TGTGCCAGCACCCCCCGAGGGACAGGGGGCTACGAGCAGTACTTC. As protein: CASTPRGTGGYEQYF. The chain combines TRBV6-2 or TRBV6-3 with TRBJ2-7; TRBD1 aligns across 11 bases. The CDR3 contains 15 residues. Trimming cost V 7 bases and J 3 bases; bases outside gene matches: 8. The germline V gene has CDR1 MNHEY and CDR2 SVGEGT.